This T cell receptor beta chain was recovered during a study of shared clonotypes between healthy human individuals. Study-level points and caveats: Across a few donors, naive CD4 shared 4.5% to 6%, naive CD8 under 4%, memory CD4 2.3%, memory CD8 0.35% to 0.5%. As a rule, naive subsets had a larger estimated richness than memory subsets. The low donor count limited represented genetic and exposure-history diversity.

The naive CD8 population came from CD45RO-negative cells selected for CCR7, without terminally differentiated effector memory CD45RA+ cells. On this clone: The antigen is not known.

Germline V gene lookup returns CDR1 SGHTS and CDR2 YDEGEE. V lost 4 bases, J lost 0 bases, and 11 bases lay in between. CDR3 size: 14 residues. The table came from immunoSEQ multiplex PCR; TCRdb's copy has only in-frame clones and leaves some out. The table has hundreds of thousands of clones, 95% seen once. The sequencing sample was made of naive CD8+ T cells sorted from blood. V is TRBV5-8 and J is TRBJ2-7, with D possibly being TRBD2 (6 bases). The sequence was obtained from a woman in her 30s in good health. Written as DNA, the CDR3 is TGTGCCAGCAGCCCCGGGACTCGCTCCTACGAGCAGTACTTC. Translating it yields CASSPGTRSYEQYF.